One sample yielded the 32 T cell receptor beta chains listed below, sequenced in a study of long-term antiretroviral therapy in people with HIV (dated by TCRdb to 2021 to 2024). The immunoSEQ hsTCRB v3.0 assay was used at survey level resolution to sequence the TRB variable region. TCRdb provides this immuneACCESS table in a form limited to in-frame rearrangements. Some clones are lacking; in checked studies, under half of them reflect an unresolved V gene, and why the rest are absent is not known. For this sample there are tens of thousands of clones; 75% to 90% appear just once. The ten most abundant clones make up approximately 15% of the sample. The sequenced sample was unsorted PBMCs, obtained 2.9 years after starting antiretroviral therapy. The receptors derive from a man aged 45-60 years with HIV.

The CDR3 DNA sequence: TGTGCCAGCAGCTGGAGGGACGGCTACACCTTC. Translating gives CASSWRDGYTF. The chain is built from TRBV7-9 and TRBJ1-2; a weak D match, TRBD1 (5 bases). Trimming left V 4 bases short and J 8 bases short, with 8 bases between. This CDR3 region has 11 residues. Germline-derived CDR1 and CDR2 are SEHNR and FQNEAQ (reference sequence).

This chain joins TRBV10-3 and TRBJ1-3; 9 bases are shared with TRBD1. V was pared by 11 bases and J by 4 bases, with 3 bases of the junction left unmatched. CDR3 length: 12 amino acids. CDR1 is ENHRY, CDR2 SYGVKD, per germline. CDR3 sequence (DNA): TGTGCCGTGGACAGGGGAGGAAACACCATATATTTT. Translation gives CAVDRGGNTIYF.

The V call is TRBV28, the J call TRBJ2-5, with no clear D. The V end was cut by 3 bases, the J end by 4 bases, with 27 bases between. The germline V gene has CDR1 MDHEN and CDR2 SYDVKM. This CDR3 has 19 amino acids. The CDR3 bases are TGTGCCAGCAGTTTCCCCTCCCAAATTCGTGCCACTCTCGGAGAGACCCAGTACTTC. Residues: CASSFPSQIRATLGETQYF.

A single count supports this clone. This chain connects TRBV6-6 to TRBJ1-3; D remains unclear. V lost 2 bases and J lost 0, with 5 bases in between. The CDR3 contains 14 residues. CDR1 is MNHNY and CDR2 is SVGAGI in the germline V gene (reference sequence). CDR3 bases: TGTGCCAGCAGTTACGGACGCTCTGGAAACACCATATATTTT. This gives the protein CASSYGRSGNTIYF.

This clone was counted between two and nine times. V usage is TRBV5-1 and J usage is TRBJ1-2; tentative D call: TRBD1 (5 bases). Per germline, CDR1 SGHRS and CDR2 YFSETQ. CDR3 size: 15 residues. V lost 4 bases and J 4 bases, leaving 17 bases between the germline ends. CDR3 residues: CASSGGLGEGYGYTF. DNA for the CDR3: TGCGCCAGCAGCGGCGGGTTAGGGGAAGGCTATGGCTACACCTTC.

V usage is TRBV27 and J usage is TRBJ2-2; TRBD1 or TRBD2 may be the D gene (5 bases each). Trimming left V 4 bases short and J 5 bases short, with 14 bases between. This CDR3 contains 15 residues. The germline CDR1 and CDR2 sequences are MNHEY and SMNVEV (reference sequence). In DNA form, the CDR3 reads TGTGCCAGCAGTTCCCGGACTGGGGGAACCGGGGAGCTGTTTTTT. It encodes CASSSRTGGTGELFF.

This clone is medium-sized in the sample. This sequence joins TRBV7-9 and TRBJ2-7; TRBD1 or TRBD2 may be the D gene (5 bases each). CDR1 is SEHNR and CDR2 is FQNEAQ in the germline V gene (reference sequence). Between the trimmed V and J ends, which lost 5 bases and 7 bases, there was a span of 27 bases. The CDR3 runs 17 residues. The CDR3 sequence: CASSHVRRDPHLGEQYF. Here the CDR3 DNA reads TGTGCCAGCAGCCACGTTCGCCGGGACCCGCACCTGGGGGAGCAGTACTTC.

The chain has TRBV5-1 and TRBJ2-3; 9 nucleotides match TRBD1. Germline CDR1 SGHRS, CDR2 YFSETQ. The length of the CDR3 is 15 residues. With 0 bases clipped from V and 3 bases from J, the junction kept 2 bases outside the gene matches. DNA of the CDR3: TGCGCCAGCAGCTTGGAACAGGGGGCGACAGATACGCAGTATTTT. Translated, it gives CASSLEQGATDTQYF.

The V call is TRBV10-1, the J call TRBJ2-3, with 13 bases that match TRBD2. Germline V gene data show CDR1 as WNHNN and CDR2 as SYGVQD (reference sequence). The CDR3 totals 14 residues. V was clipped by 8 bases and J by 6 bases; unmatched bases: 5. CDR3 sequence: CASAGGLAGDTQYF. The CDR3 DNA follows: TGCGCCAGCGCGGGGGGACTAGCGGGGGATACGCAGTATTTT.

The V call is TRBV19, the J call TRBJ2-5; D possibly corresponds to TRBD1 (6 bases). Germline loops: CDR1 LNHDA, CDR2 SQIVND (reference sequence). The CDR3 runs to 15 residues. V was pared by 10 bases and J by 0 bases, with 18 bases between. In DNA form, the CDR3 reads TGTGCCACCGCCGACAGGACATTGTACCAAGAGACCCAGTACTTC. Protein: CATADRTLYQETQYF.

This rearrangement joins TRBV18 to TRBJ2-4; 9 nucleotides agree with TRBD2. With 0 bases clipped from V and 6 bases from J, the junction kept 6 bases outside the gene matches. Germline values: CDR1 KGHSH, CDR2 LQKENI. CDR3 length: 16 amino acids. The CDR3 DNA sequence: TGTGCCAGCTCACCACCTGAAGGACTAGCGAGAAACATTCAGTACTTC. Translating gives CASSPPEGLARNIQYF.

This rearrangement joins TRBV13 to TRBJ2-3; D is unclear. V lost 2 bases, J lost 0 bases, and 9 bases lay in between. Per germline, CDR1 PRHDT and CDR2 FYEKMQ (reference sequence). The CDR3 runs 15 residues. This CDR3 reads CASSLMDGSTDTQYF. In DNA form, the CDR3 reads TGTGCCAGCAGCTTAATGGACGGAAGCACAGATACGCAGTATTTT.

V gene TRBV19 combines with J gene TRBJ1-1; tentatively, D is TRBD1 (5 bases). V lost 1 base, J lost 0 bases, and 9 bases lay in between. CDR1 and CDR2 (germline): LNHDA, SQIVND (reference sequence). This CDR3 is built from 15 residues. CDR3 nucleotide sequence: TGTGCCAGTAGTATAGCGGCGGGGCTGAACACTGAAGCTTTCTTT. As protein: CASSIAAGLNTEAFF.

The genes are TRBV6-5 and TRBJ2-7; weak D call: TRBD2 (5 bases). Per germline, CDR1 MNHEY and CDR2 SVGAGI. V was pared by 0 bases and J by 0 bases, with 9 bases between. This CDR3 comprises 15 residues. The CDR3 bases are TGTGCCAGCAGTTACTCCGCGGGTAGCTCCTACGAGCAGTACTTC. Its translation is CASSYSAGSSYEQYF.

The chain is built from TRBV7-9 and TRBJ2-7; the D gene is possibly TRBD1 (5 bases). The V gene's germline CDR1 is SEHNR and CDR2 FQNEAQ (reference sequence). The CDR3 has 13 residues. The V gene lost 5 bases and the J gene lost 3 bases, with 11 bases spanning the gap. This CDR3 reads CASSQEQVYEQYF. The CDR3 region has the DNA TGTGCCAGCAGCCAGGAACAGGTCTACGAGCAGTACTTC.

The chain uses TRBV6-5 and TRBJ2-1, with TRBD1 as a possible D gene (5 bases). CDR3 length: 13 residues. Germline loops: CDR1 MNHEY, CDR2 SVGAGI. Trimming shortened V by 6 bases and J by 4 bases, and 10 bases separated the two germline ends. CDR3: CASRGADYNEQFF. The CDR3 region has the DNA TGTGCCAGCAGAGGGGCGGATTACAATGAGCAGTTCTTC.

The chain recombines TRBV9 with TRBJ2-1, with 7 bases aligning to TRBD2. Germline V gene data show CDR1 as SGDLS and CDR2 as YYNGEE. With V trimmed by 1 base and J by 5 bases, 3 bases remained unmatched. This CDR3 contains 14 residues. The CDR3 sequence: CASSVSAGNNEQFF. The CDR3 DNA sequence: TGTGCCAGCAGCGTATCAGCGGGGAACAATGAGCAGTTCTTC.

The chain couples TRBV28 to TRBJ2-1; 9 nucleotides align to TRBD2. Germline lookup yields CDR1 MDHEN and CDR2 SYDVKM. The CDR3 runs to 15 residues. The V segment lost 4 bases and the J segment 7 bases; nucleotides outside the gene matches: 8. The CDR3 sequence: CASSSPGLARNEQFF. CDR3 DNA sequence: TGTGCCAGCAGTTCTCCGGGACTAGCTCGTAATGAGCAGTTCTTC.

The chain joins TRBV27 to TRBJ1-6, with no clear D. Trimming cost V 4 bases and J 6 bases, with 1 base left between them. The CDR3 runs to 11 residues. The V gene's germline CDR1 is MNHEY and CDR2 SMNVEV (reference sequence). The CDR3 is CASSSNSPLHF. CDR3 bases: TGTGCCAGCAGTTCTAATTCACCCCTCCACTTT.

The chain has TRBV6-6 and TRBJ2-2; D is possibly TRBD2 (6 bases). Germline V CDR1 and CDR2: MNHNY, SVGAGI (reference sequence). CDR3 length: 14 amino acids. Trimming shortened V by 2 bases and J by 4 bases, and 8 bases separated the two germline ends. The CDR3 sequence is CASSYGGSTGELFF. The CDR3 nucleotides read TGTGCCAGCAGTTACGGAGGGTCCACCGGGGAGCTGTTTTTT.

This clone was counted between two and nine times. The chain is built from TRBV28 and TRBJ1-5, with TRBD1 matching 7 bases. Germline lookup yields CDR1 MDHEN and CDR2 SYDVKM. Germline trimming cut 2 bases from V and 7 bases from J; bases unmatched to any gene: 2. The CDR3 consists of 13 residues. This CDR3 is CASSLPGGQPQHF. CDR3 sequence (DNA): TGTGCCAGCAGTTTACCAGGGGGACAGCCCCAGCATTTT. Full variable domain (missing parts from reference TRBV28 and TRBJ1-5): DVKVTQSSRYLVKRTGEKVFLECVQDMDHENMFWYRQDPGLGLRLIYFSYDVKMKEKGDIPEGYSVSREKKERFSLILESASTNQTSMYLCASSLPGGQPQHFGDGTRLSIL.

This clone appeared once. V usage is TRBV7-9 and J usage is TRBJ1-2; D gene uncertain. The V gene's germline CDR1 is SEHNR and CDR2 FQNEAQ (reference sequence). Trimming shortened V by 0 bases and J by 1 base, and 12 bases separated the two germline ends. The CDR3 has 16 amino acids. The CDR3 DNA is TGTGCCAGCAGCTTAGCGCAATCCGGATTTAACTATGGCTACACCTTC. Translated: CASSLAQSGFNYGYTF.

This rearrangement joins TRBV7-8 to TRBJ2-7; D may be TRBD2 (6 bases). Trimming shortened V by 5 bases and J by 6 bases, and 14 bases separated the two germline ends. This CDR3 contains 13 residues. Germline V gene sequence: CDR1 SGHVS, CDR2 FQNEAQ. The CDR3 is CASSARGLREQYF. The CDR3 bases are TGTGCCAGCAGCGCGAGGGGACTCCGCGAGCAGTACTTC.

The V gene is TRBV4-1, the J gene TRBJ1-1; D is ambiguous. The CDR3 covers 14 residues. Germline CDR1 MGHRA, CDR2 YSYEKL. Trimming removed 0 bases at V and 1 base at J, with 6 bases between. In DNA, the CDR3 is TGCGCCAGCAGCCAAGAAGTGGAGAACACTGAAGCTTTCTTT. The encoded protein is CASSQEVENTEAFF.

V is TRBV5-1 and J is TRBJ1-5, with D perhaps TRBD1 (5 bases). Germline values: CDR1 SGHRS, CDR2 YFSETQ. The V gene lost 0 bases and the J gene lost 0 bases, with 10 bases spanning the gap. CDR3 length: 16 residues. Here the CDR3 DNA reads TGCGCCAGCAGCTTGGGGACATCCGATAGCAATCAGCCCCAGCATTTT. Encoded protein: CASSLGTSDSNQPQHF.

V usage is TRBV29-1 and J usage is TRBJ2-7; the match to TRBD1 covers 7 bases. Germline CDR1 reads SQVTM; CDR2 reads ANQGSEA. CDR3 size: 12 residues. Trimming removed 4 bases from V and 3 bases from J; junction bases left unmatched: 3. The CDR3 DNA follows: TGCAGCGTTGGGGGACAGCGCTACGAGCAGTACTTC. The encoded protein is CSVGGQRYEQYF.

The chain employs TRBV6-5 and TRBJ1-5, with D possibly matching TRBD1 (5 bases). CDR1 is MNHEY, CDR2 SVGAGI, per germline. CDR3 length equals 15 residues. The V end lost 8 bases, the J end lost 1 base, and 15 bases lay between the germline ends. The CDR3 nucleotides read TGTGCCAGCTCCTTTGGGGGTAAAAGCAATCAGCCCCAGCATTTT. This codes for CASSFGGKSNQPQHF.

The chain combines TRBV2 with TRBJ2-7; weak D call: TRBD1 (6 bases). Deletions cut 8 bases from V and 2 bases from J, with 10 bases between. This CDR3 comprises 12 residues. The germline gives CDR1 SNHLY, CDR2 FYNNEI. This chain's CDR3 is CASRQETYEQYF. DNA for the CDR3: TGTGCCAGCCGACAGGAAACCTACGAGCAGTACTTC.

V is TRBV19 and J is TRBJ1-1, with D tentatively TRBD1 (5 bases). V lost 8 bases, J lost 1 base, and 8 bases lay in between. This CDR3 comprises 12 residues. Germline V gene lookup returns CDR1 LNHDA and CDR2 SQIVND (reference sequence). The CDR3 reads CASGDRNTEAFF. The DNA for the CDR3 is TGTGCCAGTGGAGACAGGAACACTGAAGCTTTCTTT.

The rearrangement links TRBV13 to TRBJ2-7; 10 positions agree with TRBD1. Unmatched junction bases numbered 10, after V lost 6 bases and J lost 5 bases. From germline, CDR1 is PRHDT and CDR2 FYEKMQ (reference sequence). The CDR3 extends over 15 amino acids. The CDR3: CASSYSTTGGNEQYF. In nucleotides, the CDR3 is TGTGCCAGCAGTTACTCCACGACAGGGGGCAACGAGCAGTACTTC.

The chain uses TRBV11-2 and TRBJ2-1, with 10 bases identical to TRBD2. This CDR3 is built from 16 residues. The germline gives CDR1 SGHAT, CDR2 FQNNGV. The ends lost 2 bases at V and 8 bases at J; junction bases unmatched: 9. The CDR3 protein is CASSLNQRGGPYEQFF. The DNA for the CDR3 is TGTGCCAGCAGCTTAAACCAGCGGGGGGGCCCCTATGAGCAGTTCTTC. Full variable domain (outside the CDR3, taken from reference TRBV11-2 and TRBJ2-1): EAGVAQSPRYKIIEKRQSVAFWCNPISGHATLYWYQQILGQGPKLLIQFQNNGVVDDSQLPKDRFSAERLKGVDSTLKIQPAKLEDSAVYLCASSLNQRGGPYEQFFGPGTRLTVL.

This chain uses TRBV11-2 with TRBJ1-2, with D perhaps TRBD1 (5 bases). There are 14 residues in the CDR3. The V gene's germline CDR1 is SGHAT and CDR2 FQNNGV. V was shortened by 4 bases and J by 5 bases, with 14 bases between the two germline ends. The CDR3 reads CASSSPRGRYGYTF. CDR3 coding DNA: TGTGCCAGCAGCTCCCCCCGGGGGAGGTATGGCTACACCTTC.